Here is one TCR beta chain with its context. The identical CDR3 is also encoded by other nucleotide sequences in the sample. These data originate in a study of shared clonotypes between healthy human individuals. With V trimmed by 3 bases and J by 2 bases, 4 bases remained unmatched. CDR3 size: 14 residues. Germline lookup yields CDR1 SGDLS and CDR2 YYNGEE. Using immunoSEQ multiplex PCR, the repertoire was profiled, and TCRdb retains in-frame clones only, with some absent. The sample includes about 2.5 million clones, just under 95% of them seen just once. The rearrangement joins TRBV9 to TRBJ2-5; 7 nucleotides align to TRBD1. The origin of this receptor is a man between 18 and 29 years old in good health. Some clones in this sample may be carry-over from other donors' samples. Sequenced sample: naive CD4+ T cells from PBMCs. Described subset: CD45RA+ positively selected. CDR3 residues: CASSAGQAQETQYF. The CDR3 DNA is TGTGCCAGCAGCGCCGGACAGGCTCAAGAGACCCAGTACTTC. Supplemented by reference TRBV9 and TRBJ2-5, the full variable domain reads DSGVTQTPKHLITATGQRVTLRCSPRSGDLSVYWYQQSLDQGLQFLIQYYNGEERAKGNILERFSAQQFPDLHSELNLSSLELGDSALYFCASSAGQAQETQYFGPGTRLLVL.